The 7 T cell receptor beta chains below all came from one sample that was sequenced in a study of blood T cells in healthy people across ages. Primers used in a second PCR of about 7 to 12 cycles were a sample-barcoded 5' primer and a J-beta primer mix. Using its own MiXCR run on the 5' RACE reads, TCRdb lists one record per CDR3 protein. The table lists roughly 800,000 distinct CDR3 sequences, more than 20% of them singletons. These data also formed part of another study, on T cells of mothers and their children.

Sequenced input: blood. Source of these receptors: a boy aged 5-17 years in good health.

V gene TRBV11-2 combines with J gene TRBJ2-3; no firm D call. The V end lost 7 bases, the J end lost 4 bases, and 12 bases lay between the germline ends. Germline V gene data show CDR1 as SGHAT and CDR2 as FQNNGV. The CDR3 is 13 residues long. In DNA, the CDR3 is TGTGCCAGCAACAAGGCCAAGGCAGATACGCAGTATTTT. This gives the protein CASNKAKADTQYF.

This chain connects TRBV6-5 to TRBJ2-1; 8 nucleotides line up with TRBD1. Germline CDR1 MNHEY, CDR2 SVGAGI. With 6 bases clipped from V and 8 bases from J, the junction kept 9 bases outside the gene matches. The CDR3 runs 14 residues. This CDR3 reads CASSPETGDHEQFF. CDR3 sequence (DNA): TGTGCCAGCAGCCCCGAGACAGGGGACCATGAGCAGTTCTTC.

V and J are TRBV7-2 and TRBJ2-7; D gene uncertain. Germline V lookup: CDR1 SGHTA, CDR2 FQGNSA. The CDR3 is 15 residues long. Trimming removed 1 base at V and 2 bases at J, with 12 bases between. The CDR3 region has the DNA TGTGCCAGCAGCTTAGTAACCGGTAAGACCTACGAGCAGTACTTC. It yields the protein CASSLVTGKTYEQYF.

On this clonotype itself: No conserved phenylalanine or tryptophan ends this CDR3, so it is likely a read error. It is unclear where the CDR3 begins or ends on the DNA, so no DNA is shown, and the CDR3 is as TCRdb lists it. V is TRBV10-3 and J is TRBJ2-1. Germline V lookup: CDR1 ENHRY, CDR2 SYGVKD. The CDR3 sequence runs 8 residues, both termini included. The CDR3 region is CAISESLL.

Concerning this clonotype itself: Relative to the germline gene, one junction end is altered; a read error may explain this. The J gene is TRBJ1-3, the V gene TRBV7-7; D is possibly TRBD1 (5 bases). Germline assignment: CDR1 SSHAT and CDR2 FNYEAQ (reference sequence). The CDR3 contains 14 residues. CDR3 nucleotide sequence: TGTGCTAGCAGCTTCGGGGACTCGGGAAACACCATATATTTT. Amino acid sequence: CASSFGDSGNTIYF.

This clonotype showed up just a few times. The chain couples TRBV7-2 to TRBJ2-5, with D possibly TRBD2 on 6 matching bases. The DNA end favors TRBJ2-1, so the J call may be wrong. Germline V gene sequence: CDR1 SGHTA, CDR2 FQGNSA. The length of the CDR3 is 13 residues. The CDR3 loop is CASSWGENNEQFF. The CDR3 coding sequence is TGTGCCAGCAGCTGGGGGGAGAACAATGAGCAGTTCTTC.

The V call is TRBV28, the J call TRBJ2-3; D is ambiguous. The CDR3 consists of 11 residues. V was shortened by 6 bases and J by 4 bases, with 5 bases between the two germline ends. Germline lookup yields CDR1 MDHEN and CDR2 SYDVKM. The CDR3 spells CASSTSDTQYF. In DNA form, the CDR3 reads TGTGCCAGCAGCACCTCAGATACGCAGTATTTT.